Presented here are 27 T cell receptor beta chains from one specimen sequenced in a study of cytomegalovirus exposure and HLA in healthy donors. Amplification used 60 Vbeta primers and 13 Jbeta primers. Measured with immunoSEQ multiplex PCR; TCRdb has only the in-frame clones, and not every one. The table includes some 63,000 clones, over 70% detected once. The sample consisted of PBMCs. The receptors derive from a woman aged 40 to 50 in good health and CMV-seronegative.

The chain carries TRBV27 and TRBJ1-4; D not certain. Germline V gives CDR1 MNHEY, CDR2 SMNVEV (reference sequence). The CDR3 contains 13 residues. V was clipped by 2 bases and J by 10 bases, with 11 bases between them. The DNA for the CDR3 is TGTGCCAGCAGTTTAATAGGCGCGGGAAAACTGTTTTTT. Translating gives CASSLIGAGKLFF. Drawing the rest from reference TRBV27 and TRBJ1-4, the complete variable domain is EAQVTQNPRYLITVTGKKLTVTCSQNMNHEYMSWYRQDPGLGLRQIYYSMNVEVTDKGDVPEGYKVSRKEKRNFPLILESPSPNQTSLYFCASSLIGAGKLFFGSGTQLSVL.

The genes are TRBV19 and TRBJ2-1; TRBD2 matches at 9 bases. Germline loops: CDR1 LNHDA, CDR2 SQIVND (reference sequence). Trimming at V came to 1 base and at J to 9 bases, leaving 7 bases not matched to a gene. CDR3 size: 15 residues. CDR3: CASSIVAGGGGEQFF. The CDR3 region has the DNA TGTGCCAGTAGTATAGTGGCGGGAGGGGGAGGTGAGCAGTTCTTC.

The chain uses TRBV4-1 and TRBJ1-2; possibly TRBD1 for D (5 bases). There are 16 residues in the CDR3. Trimming stripped 0 bases from V and 4 bases from J, with 15 bases between. Germline assignment: CDR1 MGHRA and CDR2 YSYEKL. CDR3 loop: CASSQDRGVRLYGYTF. In DNA, the CDR3 is TGCGCCAGCAGCCAAGATCGGGGGGTTAGGCTCTATGGCTACACCTTC.

The chain combines TRBV21-1 with TRBJ2-7; the table names TRBD2, a call not compared with the DNA. TRBV21-1 is a pseudogene locus. The CDR3 covers 16 residues. The CDR3 coding sequence is TGTGCCAGCAGCAAAGTTCAGCGGGACCACTCCTACGAGCAGTACTTC. Protein: CASSKVQRDHSYEQYF.

The chain recombines TRBV9 with TRBJ2-1; 10 bases fit TRBD2. Looked up from germline, CDR1 is SGDLS and CDR2 is YYNGEE. The length of the CDR3 is 16 residues. V lost 0 bases and J lost 7; bases outside the gene matches: 7. The CDR3 DNA reads TGTGCCAGCAGCGTAGGGCTAGCGGGAGAATTGAATGAGCAGTTCTTC. It encodes CASSVGLAGELNEQFF.

The chain links TRBV5-3 to TRBJ1-3, with 9 bases aligning to TRBD1. TRBV5-3 qualifies as an ORF whose function is uncertain. The CDR3 consists of 16 residues. Germline trimming cut 1 base from V and 3 bases from J; bases unmatched to any gene: 5. The DNA of the CDR3 is TGTGCCAGAAGCTTGTTAACAGGGGGCCTTGGAAACACCATATATTTT. Translating it yields CARSLLTGGLGNTIYF.

This clone was seen once. The J gene is TRBJ2-6, the V gene TRBV5-1; D is unclear. The CDR3 runs 15 residues. The ends were cut back, 0 bases at V and 4 bases at J, with 8 bases in the middle. Germline loops: CDR1 SGHRS, CDR2 YFSETQ. This CDR3 reads CASSLVAAGANVLTF. The CDR3 DNA follows: TGCGCCAGCAGCTTGGTGGCCGCAGGGGCCAACGTCCTGACTTTC. The full variable domain, in which reference TRBV5-1 and TRBJ2-6 provide the parts outside the CDR3, is KAGVTQTPRYLIKTRGQQVTLSCSPISGHRSVSWYQQTPGQGLQFLFEYFSETQRNKGNFPGRFSGRQFSNSRSEMNVSTLELGDSALYLCASSLVAAGANVLTFGAGSRLTVL.

The chain joins TRBV29-1 to TRBJ1-2; D perhaps matches TRBD1 (5 bases). CDR3 length equals 17 residues. Germline V gene sequence: CDR1 SQVTM, CDR2 ANQGSEA. The V end lost 6 bases, the J end lost 3 bases, and 26 bases lay between the germline ends. The DNA for the CDR3 is TGCAGCGTCCCAAGAGCAGGGATCGACCAATCACACTATGGCTACACCTTC. It translates to CSVPRAGIDQSHYGYTF.

The chain joins TRBV18 to TRBJ1-1; 11 bases are a match to TRBD1. Germline trimming cut 5 bases from V and 4 bases from J; bases unmatched to any gene: 3. The CDR3 has 14 residues. In germline, CDR1 is KGHSH, CDR2 LQKENI. In DNA form, the CDR3 reads TGTGCCAGCTCAGAGGGACAGGGGGGCACTGAAGCTTTCTTT. Translating it yields CASSEGQGGTEAFF.

V and J are TRBV28 and TRBJ2-7, with D possibly being TRBD2 (6 bases). The germline V gene has CDR1 MDHEN and CDR2 SYDVKM. The CDR3 totals 15 residues. V lost 7 bases and J 0 bases, leaving 16 bases between the germline ends. CDR3 bases: TGTGCCAGCAAAAACCTAGCGACGATCTCCTACGAGCAGTACTTC. This gives the protein CASKNLATISYEQYF.

Note on this clone: Germline and junction disagree at one end, which may indicate a read error. The chain combines TRBV7-9 with TRBJ2-1; no firm D call. Germline CDR1 SEHNR, CDR2 FQNEAQ (reference sequence). This CDR3 is built from 18 residues. The CDR3 nucleotides read TGTTCCAGCAGCCCTATCCTAGACCGGCGTGTGTCGAACAATGAGCAGTTCTTC. Translating gives CSSSPILDRRVSNNEQFF. Complete variable domain (other parts from reference TRBV7-9 and TRBJ2-1): DTGVSQNPRHKITKRGQNVTFRCDPISEHNRLYWYRQTLGQGPEFLTYFQNEAQLEKSRLLSDRFSAERPKGSFSTLEIQRTEQGDSAMYLCSSSPILDRRVSNNEQFFGPGTRLTVL.

The gene calls are TRBV25-1 and TRBJ1-2, with D perhaps matching TRBD1 (5 bases). The germline V and J ends were trimmed by 3 bases and 5 bases, with 22 bases remaining between them. The CDR3 contains 17 residues. CDR1 is MGHDK and CDR2 is SYGVNS in the germline V gene. This CDR3 reads CASSEQSGQGVGYGYTF. CDR3 in DNA: TGTGCCAGCAGTGAGCAGAGCGGGCAGGGAGTCGGGTATGGCTACACCTTC.

This clone was found once. This chain links TRBV7-2 with TRBJ2-5; 7 nucleotides agree with TRBD2. CDR3 length: 13 residues. V lost 5 bases to trimming and J lost 5 bases; unmatched junction nucleotides: 5. Germline V lookup: CDR1 SGHTA, CDR2 FQGNSA. CDR3 bases: TGTGCCAGCAGCCTGGGACTACAGGAGACCCAGTACTTC. The encoded protein is CASSLGLQETQYF.

V gene TRBV7-9 combines with J gene TRBJ2-2; D may be TRBD2 (5 bases). This CDR3 contains 14 residues. The V and J ends lost 5 bases and 5 bases respectively, with 12 bases between them. The germline CDR1 and CDR2 sequences are SEHNR and FQNEAQ (reference sequence). CDR3 sequence reads: CASSASGVTGELFF. CDR3 nucleotides: TGTGCCAGCAGCGCCTCCGGGGTAACCGGGGAGCTGTTTTTT.

CDR3 loop: CASSPSQAGYNEQFF. The CDR3 nucleotides are TGTGCCAGCTCACCAAGCCAGGCCGGTTACAATGAGCAGTTCTTC. This chain uses TRBV18 with TRBJ2-1; D gene ambiguous. Germline V CDR1 and CDR2: KGHSH, LQKENI. The CDR3 loop spans 15 amino acids. V lost 2 bases and J lost 4, with 12 bases in between.

The V call is TRBV29-1, the J call TRBJ2-3; 9 nucleotides line up with TRBD1. V trimming: 5 bases; J trimming: 4 bases; junction bases outside the gene matches: 7. Germline V CDR1 and CDR2: SQVTM, ANQGSEA. This CDR3 region has 14 residues. CDR3 bases: TGCAGCGTTACGGGACAGGGAGGGTCAGATACGCAGTATTTT. Its protein is CSVTGQGGSDTQYF.

V and J are TRBV6-5 and TRBJ2-1, with 8 bases matching TRBD1. J was trimmed by 3 bases and V by 2 bases; bases with no gene match: 0. Germline CDR1 reads MNHEY; CDR2 reads SVGAGI. The CDR3 is 14 residues long. The CDR3 loop is CASSYGTGYNEQFF. As DNA, the CDR3 is TGTGCCAGCAGTTACGGGACAGGCTACAATGAGCAGTTCTTC.

The chain employs TRBV30 and TRBJ2-3, with D perhaps matching TRBD2 (6 bases). Germline V gene lookup returns CDR1 GTSNPN and CDR2 SVGIG (reference sequence). The CDR3 totals 14 residues. V shed 2 bases and J shed 4 bases, with 13 bases lying between them. The CDR3 DNA reads as TGTGCCTGGAGTCGCGGGAAGGCTGCAGATACGCAGTATTTT. This sequence encodes CAWSRGKAADTQYF.

A single count supports this clone. The J gene is TRBJ1-2, the V gene TRBV5-4; D ambiguous. The CDR3 contains 14 residues. Trimming removed 0 bases from V and 2 bases from J, with 8 bases in between. Per germline, CDR1 SGHNT and CDR2 YYREEE (reference sequence). CDR3 amino acids: CASSLDMTNYGYTF. The CDR3 coding sequence is TGTGCCAGCAGCTTGGACATGACAAACTATGGCTACACCTTC.

DNA of the CDR3: TGTGCCAGCAGCCATTCCGGGACTAGGTTCCAAGAGACCCAGTACTTC. Protein: CASSHSGTRFQETQYF. The V and J genes are TRBV7-8 and TRBJ2-5; 8 nucleotides agree with TRBD2. Losses at the gene ends were 5 bases for V and 1 base for J; bases not matched to a gene: 9. The CDR3 is 16 amino acids. In germline, CDR1 is SGHVS, CDR2 FQNEAQ.

The V and J genes are TRBV10-1 and TRBJ2-3; 7 nucleotides match TRBD2. V was clipped by 6 bases and J by 2 bases; unmatched bases: 5. The germline CDR1 and CDR2 sequences are WNHNN and SYGVQD (reference sequence). The CDR3 runs 14 residues. DNA of the CDR3: TGCGCCAGCAGGGGGGACTACGACACAGATACGCAGTATTTT. Protein sequence: CASRGDYDTDTQYF.

The chain combines TRBV6-6 with TRBJ1-2, with D possibly TRBD1 on 6 matching bases. Per germline, CDR1 MNHNY and CDR2 SVGAGI (reference sequence). This CDR3 comprises 12 residues. V was pared by 7 bases and J by 6 bases, with 12 bases between. The CDR3 DNA reads as TGTGCCAGCACCGGGTACAGGGATGGCTACACCTTC. This sequence encodes CASTGYRDGYTF.

This chain uses TRBV5-8 with TRBJ2-1; 14 bases match TRBD2. J lost 7 bases, V lost 4 bases, and 4 bases had no gene match. The CDR3 runs 15 residues. Germline lookup yields CDR1 SGHTS and CDR2 YDEGEE. The CDR3 DNA reads TGTGCCAGCAGCGTCGGGACTAGCGGGAGAAATGAGCAGTTCTTC. This sequence encodes CASSVGTSGRNEQFF. Looking up the rest from reference TRBV5-8 and TRBJ2-1 gives the full variable domain: EAGVTQSPTHLIKTRGQQATLRCSPISGHTSVYWYQQALGLGLQFLLWYDEGEERNRGNFPPRFSGRQFPNYSSELNVNALELEDSALYLCASSVGTSGRNEQFFGPGTRLTVL.

The CDR3, as DNA: TGTGCCAGCAGTTTTTGGACTCCTAACACCGGGGAGCTGTTTTTT. Amino acid sequence: CASSFWTPNTGELFF. V is TRBV27 and J is TRBJ2-2, with D possibly matching TRBD2 (5 bases). This CDR3 has 15 amino acids. Germline V gives CDR1 MNHEY, CDR2 SMNVEV (reference sequence). Trimming removed 3 bases from V and 2 bases from J, with 10 bases in between.

This chain connects TRBV4-2 to TRBJ2-1; TRBD2 matches 13 bases. Per the germline V gene, CDR1 is LGHNA and CDR2 is YNFKEQ. This CDR3 region has 19 residues. The V gene end was trimmed by 3 bases and the J gene end by 8 bases; junction bases not matched to a gene: 16. The DNA for the CDR3 is TGTGCCAGCAGCCATCAACCTTCCCCCGGGACTAGCGGGATCGATGAGCAGTTCTTC. Translated: CASSHQPSPGTSGIDEQFF.

Only one count was recorded for this clone. The chain uses TRBV9 and TRBJ1-1; TRBD1 is a possible D gene (5 bases). The germline V gene has CDR1 SGDLS and CDR2 YYNGEE. CDR3 length: 15 amino acids. V lost 0 bases and J 3 bases, leaving 12 bases between the germline ends. CDR3 sequence: CASSVGGGRYTEAFF. In DNA form, the CDR3 reads TGTGCCAGCAGCGTAGGTGGGGGGAGGTACACTGAAGCTTTCTTT.

The V gene is TRBV9, the J gene TRBJ2-3, with 8 bases that match TRBD2. J lost 2 bases, V lost 7 bases, and 9 bases had no gene match. Germline lookup yields CDR1 SGDLS and CDR2 YYNGEE. The CDR3 has 15 residues. The CDR3 region has the DNA TGTGCCAGCCGCCGAGCGGGAGAGAACACAGATACGCAGTATTTT. Its translation: CASRRAGENTDTQYF.